The 9 T cell receptor beta chains below come from one sample, sequenced in a study of T cells in Graves' hyperthyroidism and ophthalmopathy. Researchers amplified the TCR beta CDR3 regions from RNA transcripts. When the TCR CDR3 underwent first-round RT-PCR, the HTBI primer set was used. TCRdb ran MiXCR on the multiplex PCR reads and lists one entry per CDR3 protein. The sample contains 490,000 or so distinct CDR3 sequences, about 20% of which appear only once. The sample taken for sequencing was blood. The source is a man aged 40-49 years with Graves' ophthalmopathy.

This chain uses TRBV19 with TRBJ2-2; D gene unclear. Germline V gene data show CDR1 as LNHDA and CDR2 as SQIVND (reference sequence). The CDR3 covers 15 residues. V was cut by 7 bases and J by 0 bases, with 12 bases left in between. In DNA, the CDR3 is TGTGCCAGTAACCCGGACGCAGCGAACACCGGGGAGCTGTTTTTT. Its translation: CASNPDAANTGELFF.

This clonotype was seen only a few times. The chain joins TRBV2 to TRBJ2-7; 9 bases align to TRBD1. V was clipped by 7 bases and J by 6 bases; unmatched bases: 7. Looked up from germline, CDR1 is SNHLY and CDR2 is FYNNEI. CDR3 length equals 13 residues. CDR3 sequence (DNA): TGTGCCAGCACCCGGGACAGGGTTTCCGAGCAGTACTTC. Its translation: CASTRDRVSEQYF.

This clonotype occurred a few times. V usage is TRBV5-1 and J usage is TRBJ2-7, with TRBD2 identical over 11 bases. The CDR3 has 16 residues. Losses at the gene ends were 4 bases for V and 1 base for J; bases not matched to a gene: 7. Germline CDR1 reads SGHRS; CDR2 reads YFSETQ. CDR3: CASSSSGRAGSYEQYF. CDR3 DNA sequence: TGCGCCAGCAGCAGTAGCGGGAGGGCGGGGTCCTACGAGCAGTACTTC.

This clonotype showed up many times. The rearrangement uses TRBV3-1 and TRBJ2-7; 7 bases line up with TRBD1. J gave up 3 bases and V 4 bases, and 9 bases lay outside the gene matches. The CDR3 contains 15 residues. Germline V lookup: CDR1 LGHDT, CDR2 YNNKEL (reference sequence). The CDR3 loop is CASSRRATGNYEQYF. CDR3 nucleotides: TGTGCCAGCAGCCGACGGGCGACAGGGAACTACGAGCAGTACTTC.

This clonotype showed up many times. The chain uses TRBV7-8 and TRBJ1-5, with 7 bases fitting TRBD1. Per germline, CDR1 SGHVS and CDR2 FQNEAQ. J was trimmed by 3 bases and V by 6 bases; bases with no gene match: 2. The CDR3 runs to 13 residues. The CDR3 DNA reads TGTGCCAGCAGTACAGGGGTCAATCAGCCCCAGCATTTT. This sequence encodes CASSTGVNQPQHF.

The chain uses TRBV5-4 and TRBJ2-7; TRBD1 is a possible D gene (6 bases). CDR1 and CDR2 from the germline V gene are SGHNT and YYREEE (reference sequence). The CDR3 is 17 amino acids. Trimming stripped 4 bases from V and 2 bases from J, with 22 bases between. The CDR3 spells CASSDPGHPQVTYEQYF. As DNA, the CDR3 is TGTGCCAGCAGCGATCCGGGACACCCTCAAGTCACCTACGAGCAGTACTTC.

Remarks on this clonotype: Given a much more abundant clone one base away, this may be a read error. The chain has TRBV5-1 and TRBJ1-2, with a weak D call TRBD1 (5 bases). Trimming left V 6 bases short and J 3 bases short, with 12 bases between. The CDR3 is 13 amino acids. Looked up from germline, CDR1 is SGHRS and CDR2 is YFSETQ. This CDR3 reads CASNPGGDYGYTF. CDR3 DNA: TGCGCCAGCAATCCTGGGGGTGACTATGGCTACACCTTC.

As concerns this clonotype: Relative to the germline gene, one junction end is altered; a read error may explain this. This rearrangement joins TRBV11-2 to TRBJ2-2; perhaps TRBD1 as D (5 bases). The CDR3 has 14 residues. CDR1 is SGHAT and CDR2 is FQNNGV in the germline V gene. The CDR3 protein is CASGLGVDWGELFF. CDR3 nucleotide sequence: TGTGCCAGCGGCTTAGGGGTGGATTGGGGGGAGCTGTTTTTT.

Concerning this clonotype: This clone may be a read error of a much larger clone one base away. This chain joins TRBV30 and TRBJ1-2; D call uncertain. The CDR3 runs 14 residues. Per the germline V gene, CDR1 is GTSNPN and CDR2 is SVGIG (reference sequence). V lost 0 bases and J 4 bases, leaving 12 bases between the germline ends. As DNA, the CDR3 is TGTGCCTGGAGTGTACTGAAGGGTGGCTATGGCTACACCTTC. The encoded protein is CAWSVLKGGYGYTF. The full variable domain, its missing parts supplied by reference TRBV30 and TRBJ1-2, is SQTIHQWPATLVQPVGSPLSLECTVEGTSNPNLYWYRQAAGRGLQLLFYSVGIGQISSEVPQNLSASRPQDRQFILSSKKLLLSDSGFYLCAWSVLKGGYGYTFGSGTRLTVV.